Each of the 20 T cell receptor beta chains below was sequenced from the same sample in a study of control samples from healthy donors and cancer patients. Clones were read by immunoSEQ multiplex PCR, and TCRdb kept only the in-frame ones, dropping some. In the table there are about 180,000 clones, around 87% of which are singletons. Material: blood. These receptors were collected from a woman aged 45 to 65 in good health.

The V and J genes are TRBV5-8 and TRBJ2-1; the match to TRBD1 covers 7 bases. Germline CDR1 reads SGHTS; CDR2 reads YDEGEE. This CDR3 comprises 16 residues. V lost 0 bases to trimming and J lost 4 bases; unmatched junction nucleotides: 7. The CDR3: CASSLVMGQLYNEQFF. In nucleotides, the CDR3 is TGTGCCAGCAGCTTGGTAATGGGACAGCTTTACAATGAGCAGTTCTTC.

This chain joins TRBV12-3 or TRBV12-4 and TRBJ2-5, with D unresolved. This CDR3 has 13 amino acids. V was cut by 0 bases and J by 4 bases, with 6 bases left in between. In nucleotides, the CDR3 is TGTGCCAGCAGTTTAGCGCTAAGAGAGACCCAGTACTTC. It encodes CASSLALRETQYF.

The chain is built from TRBV7-9 and TRBJ2-3; D may be TRBD1 or TRBD2 (5 bases each). Germline V gene sequence: CDR1 SEHNR, CDR2 FQNEAQ (reference sequence). This CDR3 has 14 amino acids. V was clipped by 0 bases and J by 8 bases, with 12 bases between them. The CDR3 sequence: CASSLAFGGSTQYF. The DNA for the CDR3 is TGTGCCAGCAGCTTAGCGTTTGGGGGAAGTACGCAGTATTTT.

The chain combines TRBV6-2 or TRBV6-3 with TRBJ2-4, with D possibly matching TRBD2 (5 bases). Trimming took off 2 bases at V and 7 bases at J, with 21 bases between the two ends. CDR1 MNHEY and CDR2 SVGEGT come from the germline V gene. This CDR3 region has 17 residues. The CDR3 sequence: CASSYRSLAAAGNIQYF. CDR3 bases: TGTGCCAGCAGTTACAGGTCGCTAGCCGCAGCCGGGAACATTCAGTACTTC.

The chain carries TRBV6-5 and TRBJ1-2, with TRBD1 as a possible D gene (5 bases). This CDR3 spans 13 amino acids. V lost 2 bases to trimming and J lost 8 bases, with 12 bases between them. Germline CDR1 and CDR2: MNHEY and SVGAGI. Here the CDR3 DNA reads TGTGCCAGCAGTTACGGGACGGGAGGAGGCTACACCTTC. This encodes CASSYGTGGGYTF.

The rearrangement uses TRBV7-2 and TRBJ2-3, with a tentative D call TRBD1 (5 bases). The germline CDR1 and CDR2 sequences are SGHTA and FQGNSA. Trimming shortened V by 5 bases and J by 3 bases, and 15 bases separated the two germline ends. CDR3 size: 15 residues. The CDR3 bases are TGTGCCAGCAGCCTTTGGGGCCCCGGAACAGATACGCAGTATTTT. Residues: CASSLWGPGTDTQYF.

This chain joins TRBV11-1 and TRBJ2-3, with 11 bases lining up with TRBD1. The CDR3 runs 16 residues. The trim removed 5 bases at V and 4 bases at J, leaving 8 bases unmatched. The V gene's germline CDR1 is SGHAT and CDR2 FQDESV (reference sequence). CDR3 coding DNA: TGTGCCAGCAGCCCACTGGGGACAGGGGGGGCAGATACGCAGTATTTT. Residues: CASSPLGTGGADTQYF.

J is TRBJ1-2 and V is TRBV27, with no clear D. Trimming removed 6 bases at V and 2 bases at J, with 16 bases between. The germline V gene has CDR1 MNHEY and CDR2 SMNVEV (reference sequence). This CDR3 is built from 15 residues. This CDR3 is CASRPGWLPNYGYTF. In DNA form, the CDR3 reads TGTGCCAGCAGGCCTGGGTGGCTGCCCAACTATGGCTACACCTTC.

Comment on this clone: The sample carries other DNA sequences with the same CDR3. The CDR3 protein is CASSVGNRGNQPQHF. The CDR3 DNA is TGTGCCAGCAGCGTAGGAAATAGGGGCAATCAGCCCCAGCATTTT. The chain uses TRBV9 and TRBJ1-5, with D uncertain. Trimming removed 0 bases at V and 2 bases at J, with 9 bases between. The CDR3 is 15 residues long. Germline-derived CDR1 and CDR2 are SGDLS and YYNGEE.

J is TRBJ1-5 and V is TRBV19; D is perhaps TRBD1 (5 bases). V gave up 5 bases and J gave up 2 bases, with 13 bases separating them. Germline V CDR1 and CDR2: LNHDA, SQIVND (reference sequence). This CDR3 region has 15 residues. This CDR3 is CASSVTGSRNQPQHF. CDR3 sequence (DNA): TGTGCCAGTAGTGTTACAGGCTCCCGCAATCAGCCCCAGCATTTT.

This sequence joins TRBV5-1 and TRBJ1-3; D remains unclear. Trimming took off 3 bases at V and 1 base at J, with 11 bases between the two ends. This CDR3 comprises 15 residues. Germline V gene sequence: CDR1 SGHRS, CDR2 YFSETQ. The CDR3 sequence: CASSSGGQSGNTIYF. CDR3 nucleotides: TGCGCCAGCAGCTCAGGTGGCCAGTCTGGAAACACCATATATTTT.

This chain joins TRBV4-3 and TRBJ2-3; D is unresolved. Germline-derived CDR1 and CDR2 are LGHNA and YSLEER. V was pared by 0 bases and J by 1 base, with 11 bases between. The CDR3 covers 16 residues. CDR3 nucleotides: TGCGCCAGCAGCCAAGAGGCTGTAACGCGCACAGATACGCAGTATTTT. Translating it yields CASSQEAVTRTDTQYF.

This sequence joins TRBV12-3 or TRBV12-4 and TRBJ1-2; D gene unclear. Trimming took off 6 bases at V and 8 bases at J, with 13 bases between the two ends. The CDR3 extends over 12 amino acids. The CDR3: CASSPDRSGYTF. CDR3 nucleotides: TGTGCCAGCAGCCCCGACCGAAGCGGCTACACCTTC.

The chain is built from TRBV28 and TRBJ2-1, with 7 positions matching TRBD2. CDR1 and CDR2 from the germline V gene are MDHEN and SYDVKM. V shed 5 bases, J shed 0 bases, and the junction held 10 bases outside the gene matches. The CDR3 has 17 residues. As DNA, the CDR3 is TGTGCCAGCAGTGATAGGACCACTAGCGCCTCCTACAATGAGCAGTTCTTC. Amino acids: CASSDRTTSASYNEQFF.

This chain links TRBV3-1 (or the pseudogene TRBV3-2) with TRBJ2-1, with 13 bases aligning to TRBD2. Per germline, CDR1 LGHDT and CDR2 YNNKEL (reference sequence). V shed 0 bases and J 9 bases; nucleotides not matched to a gene: 5. The CDR3 sequence is 16 residues long. CDR3 DNA: TGTGCCAGCAGCCAAGATACCGGACTAGCGGGGGTTGAGCAGTTCTTC. Its protein product is CASSQDTGLAGVEQFF.

The chain recombines TRBV7-3 with TRBJ1-6, with TRBD1 matching 7 bases. V gave up 5 bases and J gave up 7 bases; unmatched junction bases: 2. This CDR3 comprises 13 residues. Looked up from germline, CDR1 is SGHTA and CDR2 is FQGTGA. CDR3 bases: TGTGCCAGCAGCCAGGGGGTGAATTCACCCCTCCACTTT. Translating gives CASSQGVNSPLHF.

The rearrangement uses TRBV28 and TRBJ1-2, with 9 bases matching TRBD1. This CDR3 has 12 residues. CDR1 and CDR2 (germline): MDHEN, SYDVKM. The trim removed 8 bases at V and 8 bases at J, leaving 6 bases unmatched. The DNA for the CDR3 is TGTGCCAGCGAAACAGGGGGCGAAGGCTACACCTTC. Amino acid sequence: CASETGGEGYTF.

This sequence joins TRBV27 and TRBJ2-3; no firm D call. Germline CDR1 MNHEY, CDR2 SMNVEV (reference sequence). The V and J ends lost 4 bases and 2 bases respectively, with 7 bases between them. This CDR3 is built from 13 residues. The CDR3 spells CASSSRPTDTQYF. As DNA, the CDR3 is TGTGCCAGCAGTTCCCGTCCCACAGATACGCAGTATTTT.

The gene calls are TRBV24-1 and TRBJ2-1; possibly TRBD2 for D (6 bases). Trimming pared 4 bases from V and 7 bases from J, leaving 13 bases between. The germline V gene encodes CDR1 KGHDR and CDR2 SFDVKD. The CDR3 spans 14 residues. CDR3 protein: CATSDLDYYNEQFF. The CDR3 region has the DNA TGTGCCACCAGTGACCTGGACTACTATAATGAGCAGTTCTTC.

V usage is TRBV10-3 and J usage is TRBJ1-3; D gene ambiguous. The CDR3 loop spans 15 amino acids. From germline, CDR1 is ENHRY and CDR2 SYGVKD. V was cut by 8 bases and J by 0 bases, with 14 bases left in between. The CDR3 region is CAIQKIALSGNTIYF. The CDR3 coding sequence is TGTGCCATCCAAAAAATCGCTCTCTCTGGAAACACCATATATTTT.